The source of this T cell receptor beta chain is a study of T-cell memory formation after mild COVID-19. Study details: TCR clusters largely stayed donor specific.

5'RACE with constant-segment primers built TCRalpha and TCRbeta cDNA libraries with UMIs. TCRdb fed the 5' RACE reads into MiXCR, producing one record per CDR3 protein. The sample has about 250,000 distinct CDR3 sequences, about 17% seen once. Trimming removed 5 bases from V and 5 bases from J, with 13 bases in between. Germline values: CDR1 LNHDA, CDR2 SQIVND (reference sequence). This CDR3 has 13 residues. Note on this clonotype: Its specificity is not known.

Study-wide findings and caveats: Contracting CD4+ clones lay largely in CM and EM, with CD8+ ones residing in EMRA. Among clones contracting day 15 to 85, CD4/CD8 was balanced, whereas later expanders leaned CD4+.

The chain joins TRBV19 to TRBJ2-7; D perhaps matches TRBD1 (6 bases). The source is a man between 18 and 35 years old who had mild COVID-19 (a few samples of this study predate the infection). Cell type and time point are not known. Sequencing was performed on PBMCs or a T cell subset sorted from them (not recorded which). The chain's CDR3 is CASSARGQNEQYF. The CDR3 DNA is TGTGCCAGTAGTGCCAGGGGCCAGAACGAGCAGTACTTC.